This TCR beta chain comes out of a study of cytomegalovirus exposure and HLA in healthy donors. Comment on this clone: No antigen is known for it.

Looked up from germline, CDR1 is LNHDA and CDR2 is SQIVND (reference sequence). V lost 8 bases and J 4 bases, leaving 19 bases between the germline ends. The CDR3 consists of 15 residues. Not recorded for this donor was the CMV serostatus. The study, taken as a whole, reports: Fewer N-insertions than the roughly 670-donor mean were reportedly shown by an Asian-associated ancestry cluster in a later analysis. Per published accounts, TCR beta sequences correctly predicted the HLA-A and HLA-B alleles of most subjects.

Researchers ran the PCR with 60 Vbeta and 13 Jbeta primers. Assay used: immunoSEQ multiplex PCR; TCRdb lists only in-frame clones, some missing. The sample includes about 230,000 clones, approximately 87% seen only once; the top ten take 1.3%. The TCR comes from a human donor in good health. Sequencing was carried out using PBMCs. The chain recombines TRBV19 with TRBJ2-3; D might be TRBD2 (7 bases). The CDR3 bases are TGTGCCAGTCGCCCCCGAGGGAGGGGGGCAGATACGCAGTATTTT. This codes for CASRPRGRGADTQYF.